The 2 T cell receptor beta chains given below trace back to one sample, sequenced in a study of blood T cell repertoires in COVID-19. Some clones are missing from TCRdb's copy, which holds only in-frame ones; the method was immunoSEQ multiplex PCR. Seen here are 300,000 or so clones, more than 75% observed once, and the top ten hold around 8%. Input material: peripheral blood. The receptors come from a woman aged 45-59 years who had recovered from COVID-19.

This chain uses TRBV9 with TRBJ1-3; D not certain. Trimming took off 0 bases at V and 1 base at J, with 8 bases between the two ends. Germline loops: CDR1 SGDLS, CDR2 YYNGEE. The CDR3 totals 15 residues. CDR3 nucleotide sequence: TGTGCCAGCAGCGTAGGTCCGGAGTCTGGAAACACCATATATTTT. Its translation is CASSVGPESGNTIYF.

This clone was seen a handful of times. The V call is TRBV6-2 or TRBV6-3, the J call TRBJ2-2; D perhaps matches TRBD2 (6 bases). Germline CDR1 MNHEY, CDR2 SVGEGT. The germline V and J ends were trimmed by 2 bases and 5 bases, with 12 bases remaining between them. This CDR3 region has 15 residues. The CDR3 here is CASSYVAGRTGELFF. In DNA form, the CDR3 reads TGTGCCAGCAGTTACGTGGCGGGGCGTACCGGGGAGCTGTTTTTT.